This is a list of T cell receptor beta chains from one sample in a study of monozygotic twins with inflammatory bowel disease. TCRdb re-called the 5' RACE reads and gives one entry per CDR3 protein, without DNA. The specimen's table records 190,000 or so distinct CDR3 sequences. The sample taken for sequencing was blood. The origin of the receptors is a human donor with ulcerative colitis or Crohn's disease, or a healthy co-twin of an affected twin (not recorded which). Each CDR3 is given with its conserved first and last residue.

j_call v_call cdr3_aa
TRBJ1-2 TRBV3-1 CASSPRGAYGYTF
TRBJ2-7 TRBV12-3/TRBV12-4 CASSGQGVYEQYF
TRBJ1-1 TRBV24-1 CATSTGTGYTEAFF
TRBJ2-1 TRBV3-1 CASSQEGSYNEQFF
TRBJ1-2 TRBV5-6 CASSGRTGSYGYTF
TRBJ1-4 TRBV20-1 CSARTQGADTGKLFF
TRBJ2-1 TRBV3-1 CASSQVKLAGVNEQFF
TRBJ2-1 TRBV11-1 CASSLEEAYFHTYNEQFF
TRBJ2-1 TRBV10-1 CASSETSGWNEQFF
TRBJ1-6 TRBV7-3 CASSPGQGSPLHF
TRBJ1-2 TRBV27 CASSLNAVKRYGYTF
TRBJ2-1 TRBV6-1 CASSPSGGRTYNEQFF
TRBJ1-2 TRBV9 CASSAGGQGNRYGYTF
TRBJ2-1 TRBV9 CASSVAATYNEQFF
TRBJ2-2 TRBV7-2 CASSLVRLANTGELFF
TRBJ2-5 TRBV4-2 CASSQPGTRMVETQYF
TRBJ2-2 TRBV6-6 CASMSIGTGELFF
TRBJ1-2 TRBV20-1 CSARGSVGGYGYTF
TRBJ2-3 TRBV20-1 CSAPVERGNPDTQYF
TRBJ1-4 TRBV5-1 CASSLGTPKGEKLFF
TRBJ2-5 TRBV6-1 CASSEDTTAQETQYF
TRBJ2-1 TRBV29-1 CSVDSGSSYNEQFF
TRBJ1-6 TRBV12-3/TRBV12-4 CASSLTDRGNSPLHF
TRBJ1-1 TRBV7-9 CASSGEGERNTEAFF
TRBJ1-1 TRBV6-1 CASSRTPGETEAFF
TRBJ2-5 TRBV5-1 CASSQETGSWETQYF
TRBJ2-1 TRBV5-1 CASSYIAGGQVNEQFF
TRBJ1-4 TRBV28 CASSPYAGRVNEKLFF
TRBJ1-1 TRBV19 CATRGWGQINTEAFF
TRBJ2-3 TRBV6-2/TRBV6-3 CASSYRGGRISTDTQYF
TRBJ1-4 TRBV12-3/TRBV12-4 CASSLAQTGLIGEKLFF
TRBJ2-4 TRBV6-1 CASSDGWGAKNIQYF
TRBJ2-2 TRBV11-2 CASSPSWVGELFF
TRBJ1-2 TRBV5-1 CASSLDAGTEGYTF
TRBJ1-3 TRBV5-1 CASSLEAGPSSGNTIYF
TRBJ1-1 TRBV12-3/TRBV12-4 CASSFTQENTEAFF
TRBJ1-1 TRBV20-1 CSAIQPTGGMTEAFF
TRBJ1-5 TRBV20-1 CSASGPGGLWSNQPQHF
TRBJ2-3 TRBV7-8 CASSLSQDTQYF
TRBJ2-5 TRBV5-1 CASSLVGLASQETQYF
TRBJ2-3 TRBV12-3/TRBV12-4 CASSPTARTDTQYF
TRBJ2-1 TRBV7-6 CASSLVQRGGRSGEQFF
TRBJ2-1 TRBV11-2 CASSLRGLAGEIPPHEQFF
TRBJ1-2 TRBV12-3/TRBV12-4 CASSFVGQPNYGYTF
TRBJ1-1 TRBV28 CASSLSSGAGVEAFF
TRBJ2-1 TRBV11-2 CASSLFGVSGGARNEQFF
TRBJ2-3 TRBV20-1 CSARDPSGGATSTDTQYF
TRBJ2-7 TRBV12-3/TRBV12-4 CASSPTGPLSYEQYF
TRBJ1-4 TRBV5-1 CASTMSGFNEKLFF
TRBJ2-7 TRBV6-5 CASSYSGHKSYEQYF
TRBJ2-2 TRBV10-2 CASSEFFSGGTGELFF
TRBJ2-2 TRBV19 CASSQGARTGELFF